This entry lists 10 T cell receptor beta chains sequenced from one sample in a study of cytomegalovirus exposure and HLA in healthy donors. Profiling relied on immunoSEQ multiplex PCR, and the TCRdb table lists in-frame clones only, not all of them. The table records roughly 48,000 clones, about 90% of them present only once. The source material was PBMCs. All receptors derive from a woman between 25 and 40 years old in good health and CMV-seronegative.

This chain connects TRBV27 to TRBJ2-7; D is uncertain. Trimming shortened V by 4 bases and J by 1 base, and 8 bases separated the two germline ends. This CDR3 is built from 13 residues. The germline CDR1 and CDR2 sequences are MNHEY and SMNVEV (reference sequence). The CDR3, as DNA: TGTGCCAGCAGTTCTTGGCAATCCTACGAGCAGTACTTC. The encoded protein is CASSSWQSYEQYF.

This clone was observed a single time. V is TRBV30 and J is TRBJ2-7; D is unresolved. The germline V gene encodes CDR1 GTSNPN and CDR2 SVGIG (reference sequence). The CDR3 is 14 residues long. V dropped 2 bases and J dropped 3 bases, with 14 bases sitting between them. The CDR3 sequence is CAWSLSSQVYEQYF. CDR3 in DNA: TGTGCCTGGAGTCTATCCTCCCAGGTCTACGAGCAGTACTTC.

The CDR3 DNA reads TGTGCCAGCAACCTTCAGACAGGGGAAGCTTTCTTT. Translating it yields CASNLQTGEAFF. The rearrangement links TRBV28 to TRBJ1-1; TRBD1 matches 7 bases. The germline V gene has CDR1 MDHEN and CDR2 SYDVKM. The CDR3 is 12 residues long. Trimming cost V 7 bases and J 8 bases; bases outside gene matches: 7.

The rearrangement joins TRBV7-6 to TRBJ2-7, with 10 bases fitting TRBD1. Germline V gene lookup returns CDR1 SGHVS and CDR2 FNYEAQ. The CDR3 loop spans 13 amino acids. The V segment lost 5 bases and the J segment 10 bases; nucleotides outside the gene matches: 8. The CDR3 DNA reads as TGTGCCAGCAGCGCGGGACAGGGGATGGTCCAGTACTTC. It yields the protein CASSAGQGMVQYF.

CDR3 coding DNA: TGTGCCAGCAGTTTATCGAGGGTAAATGAGCAGTTCTTC. Protein: CASSLSRVNEQFF. The chain carries TRBV27 and TRBJ2-1, with D perhaps matching TRBD2 (5 bases). This CDR3 is built from 13 residues. Trimming took 0 bases from V and 7 from J, leaving 7 bases between them. CDR1 is MNHEY and CDR2 is SMNVEV in the germline V gene (reference sequence).

This chain uses TRBV27 with TRBJ2-6, with 9 nucleotides matching TRBD1. Germline-derived CDR1 and CDR2 are MNHEY and SMNVEV (reference sequence). CDR3 size: 19 residues. The V gene end was trimmed by 3 bases and the J gene end by 1 base; junction bases not matched to a gene: 10. The CDR3 DNA follows: TGTGCCAGCAGTTTCACCGGGACAGGGAAGCTTTCTGGGGCCAACGTCCTGACTTTC. This sequence encodes CASSFTGTGKLSGANVLTF.

The J gene is TRBJ2-2, the V gene TRBV5-1; 12 bases align to TRBD2. This CDR3 is 16 amino acids long. In germline, CDR1 is SGHRS, CDR2 YFSETQ. The ends lost 4 bases at V and 7 bases at J; junction bases unmatched: 8. This CDR3 reads CASSPTSGSLGGELFF. In DNA form, the CDR3 reads TGCGCCAGCAGCCCGACTAGCGGGAGTCTTGGCGGGGAGCTGTTTTTT.

The CDR3 spells CASMSADTQYF. Written as DNA, the CDR3 is TGTGCCTCGATGTCGGCAGATACGCAGTATTTT. The gene calls are TRBV10-3 and TRBJ2-3; no reliable D call. Trimming stripped 11 bases from V and 4 bases from J, with 10 bases between. Looked up from germline, CDR1 is ENHRY and CDR2 is SYGVKD. The CDR3 totals 11 residues.

In DNA, the CDR3 is TGTGCCAGCAGTTACGGCCTAGCGGGAGCCTACGAGCAGTACTTC. Its translation: CASSYGLAGAYEQYF. The chain carries TRBV6-5 and TRBJ2-7; 10 nucleotides align to TRBD2. Losses at the gene ends were 2 bases for V and 2 bases for J; bases not matched to a gene: 3. The germline CDR1 and CDR2 sequences are MNHEY and SVGAGI. The CDR3 has 15 amino acids.

In DNA form, the CDR3 reads TGTGCCAGCAGCCCTAGGGGTGGCTCCTACGAGCAGTACTTC. Translating gives CASSPRGGSYEQYF. This chain links TRBV6-5 with TRBJ2-7, with D possibly matching TRBD1 (5 bases). CDR1 is MNHEY, CDR2 SVGAGI, per germline. V was cut by 6 bases and J by 0 bases, with 12 bases left in between. This CDR3 has 14 residues.